This T cell receptor (beta chain) is from a study of blood T cells in healthy people across ages. Through a sample-barcoded 5' primer and a J-beta primer mix, a second PCR was run for about 7 to 12 cycles. TCRdb recomputed calls from the 5' RACE reads with MiXCR, one row per CDR3 protein. The sample lists 800,000 to 900,000 distinct CDR3 sequences; around 68% were seen once. This TCR came from a man aged 30 to 45 in good health. Input material: blood.

The CDR3 DNA follows: TGTGCCAGCAGCCCAATTCGGGGAAATGGGGCCAACGTCCTGACTTTC. It translates to CASSPIRGNGANVLTF. This chain uses TRBV7-7 with TRBJ2-6; possible D gene TRBD2, 5 bases. V dropped 5 bases and J dropped 3 bases, with 14 bases sitting between them. The CDR3 runs 16 residues. CDR1 is SSHAT, CDR2 FNYEAQ, per germline (reference sequence).